The sequence of this TCR beta chain was determined in a study of T cells after yellow fever vaccination. Study-level points and caveats: Booster sampling recovered most clones from primary vaccination (approximately 97% CD4, approximately 90% CD8). Peaking faster, on day 5 versus 15, the secondary response was nonetheless weaker.

TCRdb re-called the 5' RACE reads with MiXCR, one entry per CDR3 protein. The sample gives about 260,000 distinct CDR3 sequences, around 13% of which show up once; less than 0.55% is in the top ten. The table lists this clonotype with a few counts. What it binds is not known. This specimen consisted of CD4+ T cells sorted from PBMCs, obtained 45 days after the yellow fever booster vaccination. This receptor was identified in a man aged 25-45 years who received the YFV17D yellow fever vaccine.

CDR3: CSASYPLDYEQYF. For the CDR3, the DNA is TGCAGTGCTTCCTACCCTTTAGACTACGAGCAGTACTTC. The chain couples TRBV20-1 to TRBJ2-7; D is uncertain. V lost 5 bases, J lost 3 bases, and 14 bases lay in between. The CDR3 extends over 13 amino acids. Germline V CDR1 and CDR2: DFQATT, SNEGSKA (reference sequence).